The rows below give T cell receptor beta chains drawn from one sample of a study of shared clonotypes between healthy human individuals. Repertoires were generated with immunoSEQ multiplex PCR, while TCRdb's copy carries only in-frame clones and drops some. The sample has millions of clones, more than 80% seen once. Source material: naive CD4+ T cells sorted from blood. These receptors were collected from a man aged 18 to 35 in good health. CDR3s include the opening cysteine and the closing phenylalanine or tryptophan. The order of the fields is D gene, V gene, J gene, clone size, CDR3 protein, CDR3 DNA. A D gene is named only where the DNA matches it firmly. Clone size is given for some rows only: seen once, a few or many times, or a class if the clone is expanded.

.	TRBV28	TRBJ1-1	once	CASSPGGETEAFF	TGTGCCAGCAGCCCCGGAGGGGAGACTGAAGCTTTCTTT
TRBD2	TRBV5-1	TRBJ2-5	.	CASSPGTSGTQETQYF	TGCGCCAGCAGCCCAGGGACTAGCGGGACCCAAGAGACCCAGTACTTC
.	TRBV7-8	TRBJ2-3	.	CASSSPVVGTDTQYF	TGTGCCAGCAGCTCCCCGGTCGTCGGCACAGATACGCAGTATTTT
.	TRBV7-2	TRBJ2-1	.	CASSLEGGNSYNEQFF	TGTGCCAGCAGCTTAGAAGGCGGAAACTCCTACAATGAGCAGTTCTTC
TRBD1	TRBV30	TRBJ1-2	.	CAWSVDRANGYTF	TGTGCCTGGAGCGTGGACAGGGCGAACGGCTACACCTTC
TRBD1	TRBV5-4	TRBJ2-2	.	CASSLPGGITGELFF	TGTGCCAGCAGCTTGCCAGGGGGCATCACCGGGGAGCTGTTTTTT
.	TRBV4-1	TRBJ1-1	.	CASSQLPDSGDRRGTEAFF	TGCGCCAGCAGCCAACTCCCCGACTCAGGGGATCGTCGGGGCACTGAAGCTTTCTTT
.	TRBV5-6	TRBJ2-3	.	CASSLREGRTDTQYF	TGTGCCAGCAGCCTACGCGAGGGCCGCACAGATACGCAGTATTTT
.	TRBV28	TRBJ1-5	.	CASSSPDRRSNQPQHF	TGTGCCAGCAGTTCTCCTGACAGAAGGAGCAATCAGCCCCAGCATTTT
.	TRBV1	TRBJ2-5	once	CTSSPGPQETQYF	TGCACCAGCAGCCCAGGGCCACAAGAGACCCAGTACTTC
.	TRBV4-3	TRBJ2-7	.	CASSQDPTSYYEQYF	TGCGCCAGCAGCCAAGACCCCACTAGTTACTACGAGCAGTACTTC
.	TRBV2	TRBJ2-1	once	CASSELSGHSSEQFF	TGTGCCAGCAGTGAATTGTCCGGGCACTCCAGTGAGCAGTTCTTC
TRBD1	TRBV30	TRBJ1-2	.	CAWSRQGANNYGYTF	TGTGCCTGGAGTCGACAGGGGGCTAATAACTATGGCTACACCTTC
.	TRBV2	TRBJ1-5	.	CASSPDDSYNQPQHF	TGTGCCAGCAGTCCTGACGACAGCTACAATCAGCCCCAGCATTTT